A selection of T cell receptor beta chains follows, all from one sample in a study of read filtering for tumor transcriptome and immune sequencing. TCRdb re-called the reads with MiXCR, one entry per CDR3 protein. This sample has about 46,000 distinct CDR3 sequences; 20% occur once, and the top ten carry 37%. Sequenced material: a population of CD138-negative cells sorted from bone marrow. These receptor sequences come from a donor aged 40 or older with multiple myeloma. Both conserved end residues are part of each CDR3. A D gene is named only where the DNA matches it firmly. Expanded clones get a size class; other rows say once, few or many, or leave the size out.

v_gene	d_gene	abundance	j_gene	CDR3aa	CDR3nt
TRBV12-3/TRBV12-4	-	many	TRBJ2-1	CASSVGGDRVDNEQFF	TGTGCCAGCTCGGTGGGGGGCGACAGGGTGGACAATGAGCAGTTCTTC
TRBV20-1	-	many	TRBJ1-1	CSARPQGHTLTEAFF	TGCAGTGCTAGACCGCAAGGACATACCCTCACTGAAGCTTTCTTT
TRBV7-2	-	few	TRBJ1-1	CASSLVASLDTEAFF	TGTGCCAGCAGCTTAGTGGCGAGCCTGGACACTGAAGCTTTCTTT
TRBV4-1	-	few	TRBJ2-1	CASSGGALNEQFF	TGCGCCAGCAGCGGTGGCGCCCTCAATGAGCAGTTCTTC
TRBV29-1	TRBD2	many	TRBJ2-2	CSAGHRTSGRRIGGELFF	TGCAGCGCAGGCCATCGGACTAGCGGGAGAAGAATTGGCGGGGAGCTGTTTTTT
TRBV20-1	-	many	TRBJ2-1	CSASALANEQFF	TGCAGTGCTAGCGCTTTAGCAAATGAGCAGTTCTTC
TRBV6-1	-	many	TRBJ1-1	CASKLNTEAFF	TGTGCCAGCAAACTCAACACTGAAGCTTTCTTT
TRBV30	-	-	TRBJ1-5	CAWIPPTGNQPQHF	TGTGCCTGGATTCCACCTACAGGGAATCAGCCCCAGCATTTT
TRBV5-1	TRBD2	many	TRBJ2-1	CASSPSAGGTYNEQFF	TGCGCCAGCAGCCCATCAGCGGGAGGGACCTACAATGAGCAGTTCTTC
TRBV7-4	-	many	TRBJ2-3	CASSKLRYGGDTQYF	TGTGCCAGCAGTAAGCTAAGATATGGGGGCGATACGCAGTATTTT
TRBV11-2	TRBD2	-	TRBJ2-5	CASSLVYGMERESAQETQYF	TGTGCCAGCAGCTTAGTTTATGGTATGGAGCGGGAGTCAGCACAAGAGACCCAGTACTTC
TRBV5-6	TRBD2	many	TRBJ2-5	CASSSPGTSGIKPQETQYF	TGTGCCAGCAGCTCACCAGGGACTAGCGGGATAAAACCCCAAGAGACCCAGTACTTC
TRBV6-6	TRBD2	many	TRBJ2-1	CASSSVGGGAGGPYEQFF	TGTGCCAGCAGTTCCGTCGGGGGGGGAGCGGGAGGGCCTTATGAGCAGTTCTTC
TRBV28	-	many	TRBJ2-7	CASSYPGPYEQYF	TGTGCCAGCAGTTACCCCGGGCCCTACGAGCAGTACTTC
TRBV28	-	many	TRBJ1-6	CASSPGQGGAPLHF	TGTGCCAGCAGCCCCGGGCAGGGTGGGGCACCCCTCCACTTT
TRBV6-6	TRBD2	-	TRBJ2-2	CASSYLTRPSGNTGELFF	TGTGCCAGCAGTTACCTAACTCGTCCTAGCGGGAACACCGGGGAGCTGTTTTTT
TRBV12-3/TRBV12-4	-	many	TRBJ2-1	CASSISGNEQFF	TGTGCCAGCAGTATCAGTGGCAATGAGCAGTTCTTC
TRBV11-2	-	many	TRBJ2-2	CASSLWDRGTGELFF	TGTGCCAGCAGCCTCTGGGATAGGGGGACCGGGGAGCTGTTTTTT
TRBV20-1	TRBD1	many	TRBJ1-1	CSATRQGVGEAFF	TGCAGTGCTACCCGACAGGGGGTGGGAGAAGCTTTCTTT
TRBV11-3	-	few	TRBJ2-6	CASSDLYSGANVLTF	TGTGCCAGCAGTGATCTGTATTCTGGGGCCAACGTCCTGACTTTC
TRBV3-1	TRBD2	-	TRBJ2-3	CASSQDPSGSTDTQYF	TGTGCCAGCAGCCAAGATCCTAGCGGGAGCACAGATACGCAGTATTTT
TRBV30	-	many	TRBJ2-1	CAWSVHGYEQFF	TGTGCCTGGAGTGTACACGGGTACGAGCAGTTCTTC
TRBV6-2/TRBV6-3	TRBD2	many	TRBJ2-7	CASSVSGDPLMEQYF	TGTGCCAGCAGTGTAAGCGGGGACCCTCTCATGGAGCAGTACTTC
TRBV30	-	many	TRBJ1-1	CAWSSGGWTEAFF	TGTGCCTGGAGTTCGGGGGGCTGGACTGAAGCTTTCTTT
TRBV20-1	-	-	TRBJ2-1	CSARDELPGTLNDQFF	TGCAGTGCTAGAGACGAGCTACCGGGGACCCTCAATGATCAGTTCTTC
TRBV20-1	-	many	TRBJ2-5	CSARDITKTQETQYF	TGCAGTGCTAGAGATATCACCAAAACACAAGAGACCCAGTACTTC
TRBV18	-	many	TRBJ1-1	CASSHGDTEAFF	TGTGCCAGCTCCCACGGGGACACTGAAGCTTTCTTT
TRBV5-6	-	many	TRBJ2-5	CASSDFDRQETQYF	TGTGCCAGCAGCGACTTCGACAGGCAAGAGACCCAGTACTTC
TRBV12-5	-	many	TRBJ2-5	CASGYSEGLGETQYF	TGTGCTAGTGGTTACTCCGAGGGGCTGGGAGAGACCCAGTACTTC
TRBV20-1	-	many	TRBJ1-4	CSARDLSGDPEKLFF	TGCAGTGCTAGAGATCTGTCAGGGGATCCTGAAAAACTGTTTTTT
TRBV7-2	TRBD2	-	TRBJ2-1	CASTSGLANYNEQFF	TGTGCCAGCACTTCGGGACTAGCGAACTACAATGAGCAGTTCTTC
TRBV5-1	-	many	TRBJ1-5	CASSFRSGNNQPQHF	TGCGCCAGCAGCTTTCGCTCGGGGAACAATCAGCCCCAGCATTTT
TRBV9	TRBD2	many	TRBJ2-1	CASSGPTSGSYNEQFF	TGTGCCAGCAGCGGACCAACTAGCGGTTCCTACAATGAGCAGTTCTTC
TRBV13	-	many	TRBJ2-1	CASSARDNEQFF	TGTGCCAGCAGCGCCCGCGACAATGAGCAGTTCTTC
TRBV12-3/TRBV12-4	TRBD1	-	TRBJ2-4	CASSFRDRGLKNIQYF	TGTGCCAGCAGTTTCCGGGACAGGGGGCTCAAAAACATTCAGTACTTC
TRBV24-1	-	-	TRBJ1-2	CATSDPRGGTNYGYTF	TGTGCCACCAGTGACCCCCGGGGAGGAACTAACTATGGCTACACCTTC
TRBV6-2/TRBV6-3	TRBD2	many	TRBJ2-1	CASSPSGNEQFF	TGTGCCAGCAGTCCTAGCGGCAATGAGCAGTTCTTC
TRBV6-5	TRBD1	many	TRBJ1-1	CASSFGGQVYTEAFF	TGTGCCAGCAGTTTCGGGGGACAGGTCTACACTGAAGCTTTCTTT
TRBV11-2	TRBD1	many	TRBJ2-1	CASSLTRGDRGGGNEQFF	TGTGCCAGCAGCTTAACGAGAGGGGACAGGGGAGGAGGGAATGAGCAGTTCTTC
TRBV12-3/TRBV12-4	-	many	TRBJ1-5	CASSLALLNQPQHF	TGTGCCAGCAGTTTAGCGCTTCTAAATCAGCCCCAGCATTTT
TRBV2	TRBD1	many	TRBJ2-6	CARGQGTGANVLTF	TGTGCCAGAGGACAGGGTACTGGGGCCAACGTCCTGACTTTC
TRBV11-2	-	many	TRBJ2-1	CASSLGLGLNEQFF	TGTGCCAGCAGCTTAGGACTAGGGCTTAATGAGCAGTTCTTC
TRBV7-8	-	many	TRBJ2-3	CASSRGITDTQYF	TGTGCCAGCAGCCGGGGAATCACAGATACGCAGTATTTT
TRBV6-2/TRBV6-3	-	many	TRBJ2-7	CASTSWTSYEQYF	TGTGCCAGCACCAGCTGGACCTCCTACGAGCAGTACTTC
TRBV24-1	-	-	TRBJ2-6	CTTSALRSGANVLTF	TGTACCACCAGTGCCCTTCGCTCTGGGGCGAACGTCCTGACTTTC
TRBV28	-	medium-sized	TRBJ2-1	CASSLGRNEQFF	TGTGCCAGCAGTTTGGGACGGAATGAGCAGTTCTTC
TRBV18	-	many	TRBJ2-7	CASSPRTADEQYF	TGTGCCAGCTCACCACGCACAGCCGACGAGCAGTACTTC
TRBV28	-	-	TRBJ2-5	CASSPTETEETQYF	TGTGCCAGCAGTCCAACCGAGACAGAAGAGACCCAGTACTTC
TRBV11-2	-	many	TRBJ2-1	CASSLIWNEQFF	TGTGCCAGCAGCTTAATTTGGAATGAGCAGTTCTTC